The entry that follows covers one T cell receptor beta chain sequence. The antigen is unknown. The data are from a study of cytomegalovirus exposure and HLA in healthy donors. The study's findings and limits: Later, TCR association rates were found to vary by HLA locus, highest for DRB1 and lowest for HLA-C. Previously analyzed data showed that most TCR beta V segments were productive at a frequency of about 87% or about 30%. Over 150 TCR beta chains were listed as cytomegalovirus-associated.

PCR used 60 Vbeta primers and 13 Jbeta primers. Libraries were prepared by immunoSEQ multiplex PCR; TCRdb keeps only in-frame clonotypes and omits some of them. The sample includes about 110,000 clones, 73% of them seen just once. Each donor was nominally healthy when sampled (though unrecorded immune exposures were likely). The source is a man younger than 45 in good health and CMV-seronegative. The sample was PBMCs.

Written as DNA, the CDR3 is TGCGCCAGCAGCCAAGGAGGGACTAGCGGGCGTCTACAAGAGACCCAGTACTTC. Translating it yields CASSQGGTSGRLQETQYF. This chain links TRBV4-1 with TRBJ2-5; 12 bases match TRBD2. Unmatched junction bases numbered 8, after V lost 1 base and J lost 2 bases. Germline loops: CDR1 MGHRA, CDR2 YSYEKL. The CDR3 sequence is 18 residues long.